The clone carrying this TCR beta chain has just a few counts. Its target is not known. The sample comes from a study of T cells after yellow fever vaccination. Study outcomes and limitations: In post-booster samples, most primary-vaccination clones reappeared (96% CD4, 75% to 90% CD8). Although the secondary response was weaker, it peaked faster, at day 5 versus 15. Only a small proportion of the clonotypes turned up in both the CD4 and the CD8 compartments, likely arising from convergent recombination. The study noted that FACS-sorted repertoires could contain abundant clonotypes contaminating from the bulk population.

The V gene lost 3 bases and the J gene lost 5 bases, with 6 bases spanning the gap. The CDR3 loop spans 12 amino acids. Germline lookup yields CDR1 MGHRA and CDR2 YSYEKL. Via MiXCR, TCRdb re-called the 5' RACE reads, giving one row per CDR3 protein. The sample yields a few hundred thousand distinct CDR3 sequences, roughly 8.7% seen once. This sample comprised PBMCs, obtained on the day of the first yellow fever vaccination. The TCR was taken from a man between 18 and 29 years old who received the YFV17D yellow fever vaccine. V and J are TRBV4-1 and TRBJ2-3; no clear D. The chain's CDR3 is CASSHLLDTQYF. CDR3 DNA sequence: TGCGCCAGCAGCCACCTTTTAGATACGCAGTATTTT.